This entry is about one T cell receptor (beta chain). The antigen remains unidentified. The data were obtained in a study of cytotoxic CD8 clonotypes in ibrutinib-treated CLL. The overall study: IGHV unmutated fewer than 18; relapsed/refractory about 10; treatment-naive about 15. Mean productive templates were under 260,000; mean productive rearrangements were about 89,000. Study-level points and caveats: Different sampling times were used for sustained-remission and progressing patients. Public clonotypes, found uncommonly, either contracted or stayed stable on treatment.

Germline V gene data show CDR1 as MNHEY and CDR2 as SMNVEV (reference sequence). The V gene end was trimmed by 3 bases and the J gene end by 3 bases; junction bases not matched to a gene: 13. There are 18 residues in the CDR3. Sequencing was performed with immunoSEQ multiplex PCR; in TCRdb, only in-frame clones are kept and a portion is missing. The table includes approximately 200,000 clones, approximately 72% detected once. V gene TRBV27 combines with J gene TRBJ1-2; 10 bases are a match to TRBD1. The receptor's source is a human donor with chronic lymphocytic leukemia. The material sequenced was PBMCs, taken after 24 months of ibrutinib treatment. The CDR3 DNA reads TGTGCCAGCAGTTTCCATAGGGGGGGCGGGACAGGGGACTATGGCTACACCTTC. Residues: CASSFHRGGGTGDYGYTF.